Following are 16 T cell receptor beta chains from one sample sequenced in a study of control samples from healthy donors and cancer patients. TCRdb's table, derived via immunoSEQ multiplex PCR, lists solely in-frame clones and lacks some. This sample has a few thousand clones; 70% to 85% occur once, and the top ten carry roughly 8.9%. What was sequenced was formalin-fixed, paraffin-embedded tissue. These receptors were taken from a female donor with melanoma.

The chain is built from TRBV5-1 and TRBJ2-3; 11 nucleotides agree with TRBD2. The CDR3 loop spans 15 amino acids. Germline V gene sequence: CDR1 SGHRS, CDR2 YFSETQ. The V and J ends lost 0 bases and 3 bases, in that order; junction bases with no gene match: 0. CDR3 protein: CASSLGLAGTDTQYF. In DNA form, the CDR3 reads TGCGCCAGCAGCTTGGGACTAGCGGGGACAGATACGCAGTATTTT.

The CDR3 region is CASSRDFAYNEQFF. The DNA for the CDR3 is TGTGCCAGCAGCCGGGACTTTGCCTACAATGAGCAGTTCTTC. The V call is TRBV11-2, the J call TRBJ2-1; D is possibly TRBD2 (6 bases). The CDR3 extends over 14 amino acids. Trimming took 5 bases from V and 2 from J, leaving 10 bases between them. Germline-derived CDR1 and CDR2 are SGHAT and FQNNGV.

The CDR3 sequence: CASSQSTESYGYTF. The CDR3 DNA reads as TGCGCCAGCAGTCAATCGACAGAGAGCTATGGCTACACCTTC. The chain couples TRBV23-1 to TRBJ1-2, with D possibly being TRBD1 (5 bases). TRBV23-1 is marked as an open reading frame, function uncertain. The CDR3 runs to 14 residues. Trimming removed 0 bases from V and 4 bases from J, with 9 bases in between.

The gene calls are TRBV6-5 and TRBJ1-6; D gene uncertain. With 7 bases removed from V and 6 bases from J, the gap between germline ends came to 13 bases. The germline gives CDR1 MNHEY, CDR2 SVGAGI. The CDR3 loop spans 14 amino acids. In DNA, the CDR3 is TGTGCCAGCATCGCCCGGGGTGGTAATTCACCCCTCCACTTT. This codes for CASIARGGNSPLHF.

This clone came up a few times. V usage is TRBV5-1 and J usage is TRBJ2-5; D may be TRBD2 (6 bases). The V gene's germline CDR1 is SGHRS and CDR2 YFSETQ. The CDR3 contains 15 residues. The germline V and J ends were trimmed by 4 bases and 1 base, with 14 bases remaining between them. CDR3 loop: CASSGVAVSQETQYF. In DNA form, the CDR3 reads TGCGCCAGCAGCGGGGTAGCGGTTTCCCAAGAGACCCAGTACTTC.

This clone was detected a few times. The CDR3 DNA reads TGTGCCAGCAGTGAGCCACTGAACAATGAGCAGTTCTTC. Its protein is CASSEPLNNEQFF. The chain is built from TRBV2 and TRBJ2-1; D not certain. Germline CDR1 reads SNHLY; CDR2 reads FYNNEI. V lost 3 bases, J lost 5 bases, and 8 bases lay in between. The CDR3 covers 13 residues.

The chain joins TRBV7-3 to TRBJ2-1; D is ambiguous. The CDR3 has 16 amino acids. Germline CDR1 reads SGHTA; CDR2 reads FQGTGA. The V end lost 1 base, the J end lost 0 bases, and 10 bases lay between the germline ends. Written as DNA, the CDR3 is TGTGCCAGCAGCTTAATGTCCTCTCGCTCCTACAATGAGCAGTTCTTC. Its protein product is CASSLMSSRSYNEQFF.

Remarks on this clone: Other DNA variants within this sample encode the same CDR3. CDR3 nucleotides: TGTGCCAGCAGCTTGGTGGTGGATCCGCAGTATTTT. It codes for CASSLVVDPQYF. J is TRBJ2-3 and V is TRBV5-5; no definite D call. Trimming shortened V by 0 bases and J by 10 bases, and 9 bases separated the two germline ends. Germline CDR1 and CDR2: SGHKS and YYEKEE (reference sequence). The CDR3 loop spans 12 amino acids.

The CDR3 region is CASSSGTSGRKGTDTQYF. In DNA, the CDR3 is TGTGCCAGCAGTTCCGGGACTAGCGGGAGAAAAGGGACAGATACGCAGTATTTT. The chain employs TRBV3-1 (or the pseudogene TRBV3-2) and TRBJ2-3; TRBD2 agrees at 14 bases. The CDR3 has 18 amino acids. Trimming removed 6 bases from V and 3 bases from J; junction bases left unmatched: 11. Germline CDR1 LGHDT, CDR2 YNNKEL (reference sequence).

The chain is built from TRBV18 and TRBJ2-7; D possibly corresponds to TRBD2 (7 bases). Germline V gives CDR1 KGHSH, CDR2 LQKENI. Trimming stripped 3 bases from V and 3 bases from J, with 15 bases between. The CDR3 consists of 15 residues. The CDR3 DNA is TGTGCCAGCTCACCGGGGGGCGGGAGCTTCTACGAGCAGTACTTC. This encodes CASSPGGGSFYEQYF.

The count of this clone is one. This sequence joins TRBV29-1 and TRBJ1-5; tentative D call: TRBD1 (6 bases). Deletions cut 5 bases from V and 5 bases from J, with 10 bases between. CDR3 length: 12 residues. Germline CDR1 and CDR2: SQVTM and ANQGSEA. In nucleotides, the CDR3 is TGCAGCGTTAAAAGGGGGGATCAGCCCCAGCATTTT. Protein sequence: CSVKRGDQPQHF.

This chain joins TRBV7-2 and TRBJ1-3, with 9 bases aligning to TRBD1. The germline V gene has CDR1 SGHTA and CDR2 FQGNSA. V shed 1 base, J shed 5 bases, and the junction held 3 bases outside the gene matches. This CDR3 spans 15 amino acids. The CDR3 DNA reads as TGTGCCAGCAGCTTAGGGGGACAGGGCCGAAACACCATATATTTT. Its translation: CASSLGGQGRNTIYF.

This chain uses TRBV7-9 with TRBJ2-5; TRBD2 aligns across 11 bases. The CDR3 has 14 amino acids. Germline CDR1 reads SEHNR; CDR2 reads FQNEAQ (reference sequence). V gave up 2 bases and J gave up 4 bases; unmatched junction bases: 0. CDR3 in DNA: TGTGCCAGCAGCTTACTAGCGGGGGGAGAGACCCAGTACTTC. The encoded protein is CASSLLAGGETQYF. Full variable domain (rest looked up from reference TRBV7-9 and TRBJ2-5): DTGVSQNPRHKITKRGQNVTFRCDPISEHNRLYWYRQTLGQGPEFLTYFQNEAQLEKSRLLSDRFSAERPKGSFSTLEIQRTEQGDSAMYLCASSLLAGGETQYFGPGTRLLVL.

The CDR3 loop reads CASSVKGSGNTIYF. The CDR3 DNA is TGTGCCAGCAGCGTCAAGGGATCTGGAAACACCATATATTTT. The J gene is TRBJ1-3, the V gene TRBV9; the D is unclear. V gave up 2 bases and J gave up 1 base, with 7 bases separating them. This CDR3 is 14 amino acids long. Looked up from germline, CDR1 is SGDLS and CDR2 is YYNGEE.

This clone occurred a few times. Here the CDR3 DNA reads TGTGCCAGTAGTATGGTTGGGCGGGGGGAACGCACCGGGGAGCTGTTTTTT. This sequence encodes CASSMVGRGERTGELFF. This rearrangement joins TRBV19 to TRBJ2-2; 8 bases match TRBD2. The CDR3 sequence is 17 residues long. V trimming: 3 bases; J trimming: 4 bases; junction bases outside the gene matches: 10. Germline V gene lookup returns CDR1 LNHDA and CDR2 SQIVND (reference sequence).

The rearrangement joins TRBV11-3 to TRBJ2-2; 9 bases align to TRBD2. Germline values: CDR1 SGHNT, CDR2 YENEEA. The CDR3 runs 15 residues. The ends lost 5 bases at V and 5 bases at J; junction bases unmatched: 6. The DNA of the CDR3 is TGTGCCAGCAGCCCCCGAAGCGGGAGGACCGGGGAGCTGTTTTTT. Translated: CASSPRSGRTGELFF. Variable domain in full (rest from reference TRBV11-3 and TRBJ2-2): EAGVVQSPRYKIIEKKQPVAFWCNPISGHNTLYWYLQNLGQGPELLIRYENEEAVDDSQLPKDRFSAERLKGVDSTLKIQPAELGDSAVYLCASSPRSGRTGELFFGEGSRLTVL.